These T cell receptor beta chains were read from a single sample in a study of T cell repertoires in cytomegalovirus infection. Their antigens are not known. TCRdb analysed the reads with MiXCR anew, one entry per CDR3 protein. The sample lists about 770,000 distinct CDR3 sequences; around 29% were seen once. The sample here was cultured CD8+ T cells from PBMCs, taken from culture after CMV antigen stimulation. The receptors were sampled from a human donor in good health (CMV status not recorded). Some clones in this sample may be carry-over from other donors' samples. The CDR3 runs from the conserved cysteine through the conserved F or W. The D gene is left open where the match is weak. Size is omitted from some rows. Given values are once, few, many or a class for expanded clones.

size	V	J	D	DNA	CDR3
-	TRBV7-9	TRBJ1-1	-	TGTGCCAGCAGCCAAGACAAGGGTGGCACTGAAGCTTTCTTT	CASSQDKGGTEAFF
-	TRBV12-3/TRBV12-4	TRBJ1-5	-	TGTGCCAGCAGTTTAAGAGGGGGACACCAGCCCCAGCATTTT	CASSLRGGHQPQHF
-	TRBV12-3/TRBV12-4	TRBJ1-2	-	TGTGCCAGCAGTTTAGCCCCGGCGGGGGCCGGTGGCTACACCTTC	CASSLAPAGAGGYTF
-	TRBV14	TRBJ2-2	-	TGTGCCAGCAGCCAAGATCGGACCGGGACAAGAGACGGGGAGCTGTTTTTT	CASSQDRTGTRDGELFF
-	TRBV13	TRBJ2-1	-	TGTGCCAGCAGCTTATGGCACAGTGACAATGAGCAGTTCTTC	CASSLWHSDNEQFF
-	TRBV6-1	TRBJ2-1	-	TGTGCCAGCAGACCTGACACCCCGGGGAAGTTCTTC	CASRPDTPGKFF
many	TRBV12-3/TRBV12-4	TRBJ1-6	TRBD1	TGTGCCAGCAGCCCGTACCGGACAGGGTTCAGCTCCTATAATTCACCCCTCCACTTT	CASSPYRTGFSSYNSPLHF
-	TRBV12-3/TRBV12-4	TRBJ1-1	-	TGTGCCAGCACCTCGGAGTGGACTGAAGCTTTCTTT	CASTSEWTEAFF
-	TRBV4-3	TRBJ2-2	-	TGCGCCAGCAGCCAGTGGACAGTGGCGAACACCGGGGAGCTGTTTTTT	CASSQWTVANTGELFF
-	TRBV19	TRBJ1-5	-	TGTGCCAGTAGTTGGGACGCCCCGCATCAGCCCCAGCATTTT	CASSWDAPHQPQHF
-	TRBV5-6	TRBJ1-5	-	TGTGCCAGCAGCGTTACAGACAATAGCAATCAGCCCCAGCATTTT	CASSVTDNSNQPQHF
many	TRBV7-2	TRBJ2-5	-	TGTGCCAGCAGCGCCCTCCGGGAACAAGAGACCCAGTACTTC	CASSALREQETQYF
-	TRBV7-9	TRBJ1-1	TRBD1	TGTGCCAGCAGCACCCCGGACAGGGGGAACACTGAAGCTTTCTTT	CASSTPDRGNTEAFF